This is a list of T cell receptor beta chains from one sample in a study of shared clonotypes between healthy human individuals. The protocol was immunoSEQ multiplex PCR, while the TCRdb copy is restricted to in-frame clones and leaves out a portion. The sample has roughly 2,300,000 clones, roughly 90% seen once. Input material: naive CD4+ T cells from PBMCs. These receptors were taken from a man aged 18 to 35 in good health. Some clones in this sample may be carry-over from other donors' samples. CDR3s include the opening cysteine and the closing phenylalanine or tryptophan. D genes are given only for firm matches. Clone size is not always given. Where it is, it says once, few, many or a class for expanded clones.

v_call: TRBV5-1; j_call: TRBJ2-2; d_call: TRBD1; clone_size: -; cdr3_aa: CASRPDRVNTGELFF; cdr3_nt: TGCGCCAGCAGACCTGACAGGGTTAACACCGGGGAGCTGTTTTTT
v_call: TRBV10-3; j_call: TRBJ1-3; d_call: TRBD1; clone_size: once; cdr3_aa: CAISVQGNGNTIYF; cdr3_nt: TGTGCCATCAGTGTACAGGGGAATGGAAACACCATATATTTT
v_call: TRBV28; j_call: TRBJ2-7; d_call: TRBD2; clone_size: -; cdr3_aa: CASSPTSGRGVYEQYF; cdr3_nt: TGTGCCAGCAGTCCCACCTCCGGGAGGGGCGTTTATGAGCAGTACTTC
v_call: TRBV6-5; j_call: TRBJ1-1; d_call: -; clone_size: -; cdr3_aa: CASSYGGGMNTEAFF; cdr3_nt: TGTGCCAGCAGTTACGGGGGGGGAATGAACACTGAAGCTTTCTTT
v_call: TRBV18; j_call: TRBJ2-1; d_call: -; clone_size: -; cdr3_aa: CASSPPSFNNEQFF; cdr3_nt: TGTGCCAGCTCACCTCCCTCTTTTAACAATGAGCAGTTCTTC
v_call: TRBV6-6; j_call: TRBJ1-1; d_call: -; clone_size: -; cdr3_aa: CASSSQANTEAFF; cdr3_nt: TGTGCCAGCAGTTCCCAGGCTAACACTGAAGCTTTCTTT
v_call: TRBV5-1; j_call: TRBJ2-7; d_call: -; clone_size: once; cdr3_aa: CASRPSYLWGRYEQYF; cdr3_nt: TGCGCCAGCCGTCCTTCCTATCTCTGGGGGCGCTACGAGCAGTACTTC
v_call: TRBV2; j_call: TRBJ2-7; d_call: -; clone_size: -; cdr3_aa: CAGGDKRYEQYF; cdr3_nt: TGTGCCGGAGGGGACAAGCGCTACGAGCAGTACTTC
v_call: TRBV5-4; j_call: TRBJ2-7; d_call: TRBD2; clone_size: -; cdr3_aa: CASSFSSGRAYEQYF; cdr3_nt: TGTGCCAGCAGCTTCTCTAGCGGGAGGGCTTACGAGCAGTACTTC
v_call: TRBV5-1; j_call: TRBJ2-7; d_call: -; clone_size: -; cdr3_aa: CASSLALGAYEQYF; cdr3_nt: TGCGCCAGCAGCTTGGCGCTGGGAGCCTACGAGCAGTACTTC
v_call: TRBV6-1; j_call: TRBJ1-3; d_call: -; clone_size: -; cdr3_aa: CASSERGRVLGWGNTIYF; cdr3_nt: TGTGCCAGCAGTGAACGGGGCAGGGTTCTCGGGTGGGGAAACACCATATATTTT
v_call: TRBV10-3; j_call: TRBJ2-7; d_call: -; clone_size: -; cdr3_aa: CAISDQTEEQYF; cdr3_nt: TGTGCCATCAGTGACCAAACAGAGGAGCAGTACTTC
v_call: TRBV30; j_call: TRBJ1-4; d_call: -; clone_size: -; cdr3_aa: CVGEGSNEKLFF; cdr3_nt: TGTGTAGGGGAGGGATCTAATGAAAAACTGTTTTTT
v_call: TRBV4-1; j_call: TRBJ2-7; d_call: -; clone_size: -; cdr3_aa: CASSQDGMTYEQYF; cdr3_nt: TGCGCCAGCAGCCAAGATGGCATGACTTACGAGCAGTACTTC
v_call: TRBV6-4; j_call: TRBJ2-7; d_call: TRBD2; clone_size: -; cdr3_aa: CASGLAMTHSYEQYF; cdr3_nt: TGTGCCAGCGGACTAGCGATGACCCACTCCTACGAGCAGTACTTC
v_call: TRBV18; j_call: TRBJ1-3; d_call: -; clone_size: -; cdr3_aa: CASSPPAFHSGNTIYF; cdr3_nt: TGTGCCAGCTCACCACCGGCCTTTCACTCTGGAAACACCATATATTTT
v_call: TRBV6-6; j_call: TRBJ1-4; d_call: -; clone_size: once; cdr3_aa: CASGGSATNEKLFF; cdr3_nt: TGTGCCAGCGGGGGATCTGCAACTAATGAAAAACTGTTTTTT
v_call: TRBV27; j_call: TRBJ2-3; d_call: -; clone_size: -; cdr3_aa: CASSYSDTQYF; cdr3_nt: TGTGCCAGCAGTTACTCAGATACGCAGTATTTT
v_call: TRBV28; j_call: TRBJ1-1; d_call: -; clone_size: -; cdr3_aa: CAILGPMNTEAFF; cdr3_nt: TGTGCCATCCTCGGGCCGATGAACACTGAAGCTTTCTTT
v_call: TRBV4-1; j_call: TRBJ2-1; d_call: -; clone_size: once; cdr3_aa: CASSQDSRAYYNEQFF; cdr3_nt: TGCGCCAGCAGCCAAGATAGTAGAGCCTACTACAATGAGCAGTTCTTC
v_call: TRBV6-5; j_call: TRBJ1-2; d_call: -; clone_size: -; cdr3_aa: CASSYGGYGYTF; cdr3_nt: TGTGCCAGCAGTTACGGAGGCTATGGCTACACCTTC
v_call: TRBV19; j_call: TRBJ1-1; d_call: -; clone_size: -; cdr3_aa: CASSIGRPWAEAFF; cdr3_nt: TGTGCCAGTAGTATCGGGCGACCGTGGGCTGAAGCTTTCTTT